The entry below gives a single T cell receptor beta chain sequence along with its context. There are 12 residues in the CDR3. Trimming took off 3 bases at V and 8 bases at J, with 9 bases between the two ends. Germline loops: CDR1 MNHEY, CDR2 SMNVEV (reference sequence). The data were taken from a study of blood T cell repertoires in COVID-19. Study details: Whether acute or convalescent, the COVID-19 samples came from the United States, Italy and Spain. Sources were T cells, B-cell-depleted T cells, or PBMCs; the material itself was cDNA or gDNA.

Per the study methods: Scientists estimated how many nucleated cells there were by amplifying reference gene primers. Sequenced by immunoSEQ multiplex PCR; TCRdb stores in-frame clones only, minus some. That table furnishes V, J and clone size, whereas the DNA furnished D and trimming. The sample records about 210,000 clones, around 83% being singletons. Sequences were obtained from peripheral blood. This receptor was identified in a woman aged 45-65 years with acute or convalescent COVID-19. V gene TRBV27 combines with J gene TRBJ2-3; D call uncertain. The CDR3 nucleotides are TGTGCCAGCAGTTTTAACCCCGGTACGCAGTATTTT. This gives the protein CASSFNPGTQYF.